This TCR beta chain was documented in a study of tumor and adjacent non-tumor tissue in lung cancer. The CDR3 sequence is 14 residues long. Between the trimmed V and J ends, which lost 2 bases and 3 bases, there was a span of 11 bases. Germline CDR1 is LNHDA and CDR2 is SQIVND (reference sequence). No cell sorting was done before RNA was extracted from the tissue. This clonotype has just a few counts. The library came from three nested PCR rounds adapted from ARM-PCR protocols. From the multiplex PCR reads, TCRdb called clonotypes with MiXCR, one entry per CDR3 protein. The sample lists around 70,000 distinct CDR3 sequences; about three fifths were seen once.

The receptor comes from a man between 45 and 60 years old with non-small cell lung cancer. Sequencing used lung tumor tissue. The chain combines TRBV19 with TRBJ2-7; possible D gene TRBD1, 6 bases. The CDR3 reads CASSIMTGLYEQYF. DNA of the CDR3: TGTGCCAGTAGTATAATGACAGGCCTCTACGAGCAGTACTTC.